This T cell receptor (beta chain) was identified in a study of CD8+CD57+ T cells in acquired aplastic anemia. Study in general: On average, sorted CD4+ and CD8+ cells gave around 3.3 ug of DNA. Study-wide findings and caveats: Patients and controls were found to share approximately 31 CD8+ CDR3 sequences.

Those patients picked for sequencing had displayed CD8+CD57+ cell expansion on flow cytometry. Severe acquired aplastic anemia affected all patients. Remarks on this clonotype: Its antigen is unidentified.

TCR beta VDJ combinations and CDR3 sequences were profiled from genomic DNA. TCRdb fed the reads into MiXCR, producing one record per CDR3 protein. In the table there are around 500,000 distinct CDR3 sequences, less than 35% of which are singletons. The CDR3 has 13 amino acids. V was shortened by 2 bases and J by 3 bases, with 9 bases between the two germline ends. Germline CDR1 reads SGHRS; CDR2 reads YFSETQ. The sequenced sample was sorted CD4+, CD8+, or CD8+CD57+ T cells (not recorded which) from PBMCs. This clonotype originated in a human donor with aplastic anemia. V gene TRBV5-1 combines with J gene TRBJ2-7, with D possibly TRBD1 on 5 matching bases. CDR3 in DNA: TGCGCCAGCAGCTTAACACAGGTCTACGAGCAGTACTTC. As protein: CASSLTQVYEQYF.